The clone carrying this T cell receptor beta chain was seen only once. This specimen belongs to a study of siplizumab effects on memory and regulatory T cells. Only in-frame clones appear in the TCRdb table, and some are missing; sequencing was by immunoSEQ multiplex PCR. The sample includes over 100,000 clones, over 90% seen only once; the top ten take around 0.62%. CDR1 is SGHTA and CDR2 is FQGNSA in the germline V gene. The CDR3 totals 13 residues. V was shortened by 5 bases and J by 5 bases, with 12 bases between the two germline ends. Sequencing input: Tregs sorted from blood. The rearrangement uses TRBV7-2 and TRBJ2-5; tentatively, D is TRBD2 (5 bases). The clonotype originates from a human donor in good health. For the CDR3, the DNA is TGTGCCAGCAGCGGGAGAACGCTGGAGACCCAGTACTTC. Translating it yields CASSGRTLETQYF.